This TCR beta chain was obtained from a study of T cell responses to AZD1222 COVID-19 vaccine. Concerning this clone itself: Antigen unknown.

Study conclusions and caveats: There were repertoire samples only from the period after the peak T cell response.

TCRdb's copy holds only in-frame clones and misses some; the assay was immunoSEQ multiplex PCR. The data contain 100,000 to 140,000 clones, about 93% of them singletons. Sequenced here: peripheral blood, sampled 28 days after the second AZD1222 dose. This clonotype originated in an adult who received the AZD1222 COVID-19 vaccine.

CDR3 sequence reads: CASSLAPGQGMNTEAFF. The CDR3 nucleotides are TGTGCCAGCAGCTTAGCCCCGGGACAGGGGATGAACACTGAAGCTTTCTTT. The chain joins TRBV7-6 to TRBJ1-1; 10 nucleotides align to TRBD1. The V gene end was trimmed by 0 bases and the J gene end by 0 bases; junction bases not matched to a gene: 4. CDR1 is SGHVS, CDR2 FNYEAQ, per germline. The CDR3 is 17 amino acids.